These 17 T cell receptor beta chains share one sample of origin, sequenced in a study of breast tumors, draining lymph nodes, adjacent tissues. TCRdb fed the multiplex PCR reads into MiXCR, producing one record per CDR3 protein. The data hold 190,000 or so distinct CDR3 sequences, with over 25% observed a single time. Samples came from axillary lymph nodes draining the breast cancer. The sample was axillary lymph node tissue. These receptors were taken from a female donor with breast cancer. Some clones in this sample may be carry-over from other donors' samples.

As concerns this clonotype: Since a much larger clone is just one base distant, this may be a read error. This chain links TRBV6-1 with TRBJ1-5, with 7 bases lining up with TRBD1. With V trimmed by 6 bases and J by 6 bases, 11 bases remained unmatched. Germline V gene data show CDR1 as MNHNS and CDR2 as SASEGT. The CDR3 has 15 amino acids. CDR3 protein: CASSHRQGWSQPQHF. The CDR3 DNA is TGTGCCAGCAGCCATAGACAGGGCTGGAGTCAGCCCCAGCATTTT.

This clonotype showed up many times. A single base separates this from a much larger clone, so it may be a read error. The V gene is TRBV5-8, the J gene TRBJ2-7; D ambiguous. Trimming removed 4 bases from V and 1 base from J, with 18 bases in between. CDR1 and CDR2 (germline): SGHTS, YDEGEE. This CDR3 has 16 amino acids. Here the CDR3 reads CASSPTPPGLSYEQYF. For the CDR3, the DNA is TGTGCCAGCAGCCCTACTCCACCGGGTCTTTCCTACGAGCAGTACTTC.

This clonotype came up many times. The rearrangement joins TRBV15 to TRBJ1-5, with 9 bases aligning to TRBD1. Germline V gene data show CDR1 as LNHNV and CDR2 as YYDKDF (reference sequence). This CDR3 region has 15 residues. V lost 4 bases and J lost 7; bases outside the gene matches: 8. DNA of the CDR3: TGTGCCACCAGCAAGGGACAGGGTATCGGGCAGCCCCAGCATTTT. Its protein is CATSKGQGIGQPQHF.

This clonotype appeared once. A much larger clone sits a single nucleotide away, making a read error possible. The rearrangement uses TRBV3-1 and TRBJ2-1, with D possibly matching TRBD2 (7 bases). This CDR3 comprises 13 residues. The germline V gene encodes CDR1 LGHDT and CDR2 YNNKEL (reference sequence). The CDR3 nucleotides read TGTGTCAGCAGCCAAGGTAGGGGGGGAGAGCAGTTCTTC. It codes for CVSSQGRGGEQFF.

The chain has TRBV20-1 and TRBJ2-1; 11 nucleotides match TRBD2. The CDR3 is made up of 15 amino acids. Germline CDR1 and CDR2: DFQATT and SNEGSKA (reference sequence). The V and J ends lost 1 base and 4 bases, in that order; junction bases with no gene match: 3. CDR3 bases: TGCAGTGCTAGAGGACTAGCGGGGAGGTACAATGAGCAGTTCTTC. Its translation: CSARGLAGRYNEQFF.

In this sample, this clonotype turned up a few times. The junction shows a germline mismatch at one end, possibly a read error. This chain uses TRBV28 with TRBJ2-3, with a weak D call TRBD1 (7 bases). The germline CDR1 and CDR2 sequences are MDHEN and SYDVKM. The CDR3 has 15 amino acids. This CDR3 reads CASSTKTGRTGTQYF. In DNA, the CDR3 is TGTGCCAGCAGTACCAAAACAGGGAGGACAGGTACGCAGTATTTT.

This chain links TRBV27 with TRBJ2-1, with 10 nucleotides matching TRBD2. Losses at the gene ends were 4 bases for V and 6 bases for J; bases not matched to a gene: 6. CDR3 length: 15 residues. Germline V gives CDR1 MNHEY, CDR2 SMNVEV (reference sequence). The CDR3 sequence: CASSSLTSGLNEQFF. In DNA, the CDR3 is TGTGCCAGCAGTTCCTTGACTAGCGGGCTCAATGAGCAGTTCTTC.

This clonotype was found many times. The chain is built from TRBV7-9 and TRBJ2-3; D may be TRBD1 (6 bases). CDR3 length: 16 amino acids. Trimming took 4 bases from V and 2 from J, leaving 16 bases between them. CDR1 and CDR2 (germline): SEHNR, FQNEAQ (reference sequence). CDR3 sequence reads: CASSYRRQVITDTQYF. The CDR3 DNA reads TGTGCCAGCAGCTATCGGAGACAGGTGATCACAGATACGCAGTATTTT.

The chain uses TRBV20-1 and TRBJ2-3; TRBD2 aligns across 9 bases. The germline CDR1 and CDR2 sequences are DFQATT and SNEGSKA (reference sequence). The CDR3 is 15 residues long. The V and J ends lost 5 bases and 4 bases, in that order; junction bases with no gene match: 10. The CDR3 sequence is CSADSSGNRPDTQYF. CDR3 coding DNA: TGCAGTGCTGACTCTAGCGGGAATCGCCCAGATACGCAGTATTTT.

This clonotype was seen at least ten times. CDR3 DNA: TGTGCCAGCAGCTTAACGCAGGGTTTTTGGGGTACCGGGGAGCTGTTTTTT. The encoded protein is CASSLTQGFWGTGELFF. The chain has TRBV7-9 and TRBJ2-2; possibly TRBD1 for D (5 bases). Germline CDR1 SEHNR, CDR2 FQNEAQ (reference sequence). V shed 2 bases and J shed 5 bases, with 18 bases lying between them. There are 17 residues in the CDR3.

Remarks on this clonotype: A junction end diverges from the germline sequence, so it may reflect a read error. V and J are TRBV24-1 and TRBJ2-1; D is perhaps TRBD2 (5 bases). Germline loops: CDR1 KGHDR, CDR2 SFDVKD. This CDR3 has 17 amino acids. The CDR3 region is CATSDLPGLSSYNEQLF. Written as DNA, the CDR3 is TGTGCCACCAGTGATTTGCCCGGACTGAGCTCCTACAATGAGCAGCTTTTC.

V and J are TRBV7-2 and TRBJ1-5; D is unresolved. Looked up from germline, CDR1 is SGHTA and CDR2 is FQGNSA. With 1 base removed from V and 6 bases from J, the gap between germline ends came to 7 bases. The CDR3 is 13 amino acids. CDR3 sequence (DNA): TGTGCCAGCAGCTTAGGAGACGGTCAGCCCCAGCATTTT. Protein sequence: CASSLGDGQPQHF.

This clonotype was counted many times. This chain uses TRBV13 with TRBJ1-2, with TRBD1 identical over 10 bases. The trim removed 5 bases at V and 8 bases at J, leaving 8 bases unmatched. The CDR3 sequence is 14 residues long. Germline loops: CDR1 PRHDT, CDR2 FYEKMQ (reference sequence). In DNA form, the CDR3 reads TGTGCCAGCAGCATAGACAGGGGGCCAGGGGGCTACACCTTC. Residues: CASSIDRGPGGYTF.

J is TRBJ2-1 and V is TRBV18, with D perhaps TRBD1 or TRBD2 (6 bases each). This CDR3 spans 15 amino acids. Trimming pared 1 base from V and 1 base from J, leaving 8 bases between. Germline lookup yields CDR1 KGHSH and CDR2 LQKENI. The CDR3 sequence: CASSPQGGSYNEQFF. The CDR3 coding sequence is TGTGCCAGCTCACCACAGGGGGGTTCCTACAATGAGCAGTTCTTC.

In this sample, this clonotype turned up many times. This chain links TRBV10-2 with TRBJ2-2; 11 nucleotides match TRBD2. The ends lost 4 bases at V and 4 bases at J; junction bases unmatched: 8. Germline values: CDR1 WSHSY, CDR2 SAAADI. The CDR3 length is 17 residues. Here the CDR3 reads CASSVTSGSGITGELFF. DNA of the CDR3: TGCGCCAGCAGTGTTACTAGCGGGAGTGGTATCACCGGGGAGCTGTTTTTT.

In its sample, this clonotype was seen many times. The rearrangement links TRBV20-1 to TRBJ1-5; 7 bases agree with TRBD1. The CDR3 length is 14 residues. V was pared by 3 bases and J by 4 bases, with 6 bases of the junction left unmatched. CDR1 is DFQATT, CDR2 SNEGSKA, per germline (reference sequence). This chain's CDR3 is CSARDTGVNQPQHF. CDR3 sequence (DNA): TGCAGTGCTAGGGACACAGGGGTAAATCAGCCCCAGCATTTT.

This clonotype appeared many times. The chain employs TRBV9 and TRBJ2-7, with 13 bases matching TRBD2. The V gene's germline CDR1 is SGDLS and CDR2 YYNGEE. V trimming: 3 bases; J trimming: 1 base; junction bases outside the gene matches: 4. CDR3 length equals 16 residues. CDR3 DNA: TGTGCCAGCAGCGGGGGACTAGCGGGAAATTCCTACGAGCAGTACTTC. Protein product: CASSGGLAGNSYEQYF.